What follows describes a single T cell receptor beta chain. Its specificity is unknown. These data belong to a study of beta chain features in type 1 diabetes. The wider study: Age, gender, cell numbers and subset yield matched between patients and controls.

The CDR3 runs to 13 residues. CDR1 is SGHRS and CDR2 is YFSETQ in the germline V gene. J gave up 2 bases and V 4 bases, and 3 bases lay outside the gene matches. On average, the one heparinised blood draw given by each donor was roughly 100 mL. Regarding the study as a whole: There was no resolution here of whether HLA type influences TCRB rearrangement. Researchers report that Type 1 diabetes patients had moderately but significantly shorter TCRB CDR3s across all four CD4+ subsets.

Reverse transcribing all isolated RNA meant expressed TCRB transcripts were sequenced. Clones were read by immunoSEQ multiplex PCR, and TCRdb kept only the in-frame ones, dropping some. The sample includes about 410,000 clones, approximately 15% of them seen just once. Sequencing was done on a sample of naive CD4+ T cells from blood. The TCR was taken from a man between 25 and 39 years old in good health. The chain carries TRBV5-1 and TRBJ2-7; 7 bases line up with TRBD2. CDR3 in amino acids: CASSAGLPYEQYF. Written as DNA, the CDR3 is TGCGCCAGCAGCGCGGGACTACCCTACGAGCAGTACTTC.